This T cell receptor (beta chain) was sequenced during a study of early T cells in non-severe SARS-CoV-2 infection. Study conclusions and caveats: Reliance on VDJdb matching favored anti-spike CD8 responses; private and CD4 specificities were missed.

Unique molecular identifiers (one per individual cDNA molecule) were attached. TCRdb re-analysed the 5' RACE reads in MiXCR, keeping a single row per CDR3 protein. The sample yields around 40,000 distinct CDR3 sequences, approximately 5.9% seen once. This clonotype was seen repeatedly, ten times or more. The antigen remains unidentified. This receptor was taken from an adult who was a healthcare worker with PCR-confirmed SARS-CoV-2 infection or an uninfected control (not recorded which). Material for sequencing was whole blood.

The CDR3 loop reads CASNRRDTQYF. The CDR3 nucleotides read TGTGCCAGCAACCGAAGGGATACGCAGTATTTT. The V and J genes are TRBV28 and TRBJ2-3; no reliable D call. Germline V gene sequence: CDR1 MDHEN, CDR2 SYDVKM. The CDR3 extends over 11 amino acids. Trimming cost V 7 bases and J 6 bases, with 8 bases left between them.